The 28 T cell receptor beta chains given below trace back to one sample, sequenced in a study of regulatory T cells in long-lasting Graves disease. Time point described: newly diagnosed GD, antithyroid drugs for less than 3 months. Following extraction of RNA from PBMCs, that RNA was used to make the TCR library. CDR3 regions were amplified by Arm-PCR using iRepertoire HTBI primers to build TCR beta libraries. One entry per CDR3 protein, called by TCRdb with MiXCR from the multiplex PCR reads. Among about 220,000 distinct CDR3 sequences listed, around 16% were seen once. This sample comprised peripheral blood mononuclear cells (PBMCs), obtained at new diagnosis, from a patient treated with antithyroid drugs. These receptor sequences come from a female donor with Graves disease.

This clonotype was found many times. The chain joins TRBV10-2 to TRBJ1-1, with 7 bases matching TRBD1. The CDR3 runs 14 residues. After removal of 5 bases from V and 1 base from J, the junction contained 4 bases not matched to a gene. Germline V gene lookup returns CDR1 WSHSY and CDR2 SAAADI. The DNA of the CDR3 is TGCGCCAGCAGTCGACAGGGAGGGAACACTGAAGCTTTCTTT. Amino acids: CASSRQGGNTEAFF.

This clonotype was seen ten or more times. The rearrangement links TRBV27 to TRBJ2-3; 7 bases match TRBD2. Germline loops: CDR1 MNHEY, CDR2 SMNVEV (reference sequence). This CDR3 is built from 17 residues. Trimming took 2 bases from V and 1 from J; bases not matched to a gene: 9. This CDR3 reads CASSLDGRASGTDTQYF. The CDR3, as DNA: TGTGCCAGCAGTTTAGATGGGAGGGCCTCGGGCACAGATACGCAGTATTTT.

This clonotype was observed a handful of times. The V call is TRBV30, the J call TRBJ1-2, with TRBD1 matching 9 bases. This CDR3 region has 14 residues. Germline V gives CDR1 GTSNPN, CDR2 SVGIG (reference sequence). Trimming took 0 bases from V and 7 from J; bases not matched to a gene: 6. The CDR3 DNA reads as TGTGCCTGGAGTGTAGGACAGGGGTTAAGTGGCTACACCTTC. Protein: CAWSVGQGLSGYTF.

This clonotype was seen at least ten times. J is TRBJ2-7 and V is TRBV12-5; 9 bases are shared with TRBD1. V lost 2 bases and J lost 7; bases outside the gene matches: 9. The CDR3 has 15 amino acids. Germline V gene lookup returns CDR1 LGHNT and CDR2 FRNRAP. Here the CDR3 reads CASGLRQGGPREQYF. The CDR3 DNA reads TGTGCTAGTGGTTTGAGACAGGGGGGTCCGAGGGAGCAGTACTTC.

In its sample, this clonotype was seen many times. V gene TRBV3-1 combines with J gene TRBJ2-5; no clear D. The germline gives CDR1 LGHDT, CDR2 YNNKEL (reference sequence). V lost 0 bases to trimming and J lost 2 bases, with 7 bases between them. This CDR3 has 14 amino acids. CDR3 region: CASSQEAVQETQYF. The CDR3 DNA is TGTGCCAGCAGCCAAGAGGCGGTACAAGAGACCCAGTACTTC.

The V call is TRBV4-3, the J call TRBJ2-3, with a possible D match to TRBD1 (6 bases). The CDR3 runs 15 residues. The germline V and J ends were trimmed by 0 bases and 5 bases, with 12 bases remaining between them. Germline V gives CDR1 LGHNA, CDR2 YSLEER. DNA for the CDR3: TGCGCCAGCAGCCAAGATTTACAGGGTCGAGATACGCAGTATTTT. Translating it yields CASSQDLQGRDTQYF.

This clonotype was recorded many times. The CDR3, as DNA: TGTGCCAGCAGCCCCGGACAGAAAGAGACCCAGTACTTC. Protein sequence: CASSPGQKETQYF. The chain links TRBV11-2 to TRBJ2-5, with D perhaps matching TRBD1 (6 bases). CDR1 and CDR2 (germline): SGHAT, FQNNGV. The CDR3 spans 13 residues. Trimming left V 5 bases short and J 3 bases short, with 10 bases between.

This clonotype was detected ten times or more. The CDR3 DNA follows: TGTGCCAGCAGCCAAGCTAGCGCCGAGCAGTACTTC. This encodes CASSQASAEQYF. This chain connects TRBV3-1 to TRBJ2-7; tentatively, D is TRBD2 (6 bases). Germline CDR1 reads LGHDT; CDR2 reads YNNKEL (reference sequence). The V gene lost 1 base and the J gene lost 6 bases, with 7 bases spanning the gap. The CDR3 loop spans 12 amino acids.

This clonotype has ten or more counts. As DNA, the CDR3 is TGTGCCAGCAGTTACTCGTTCGAGACCCAGTACTTC. Its translation: CASSYSFETQYF. V usage is TRBV6-2 or TRBV6-3 and J usage is TRBJ2-5; no clear D. The CDR3 spans 12 residues. Deletions cut 0 bases from V and 5 bases from J, with 4 bases between. Germline CDR1 is MNHEY and CDR2 is SVGEGT.

This clonotype was seen repeatedly, ten times or more. The chain uses TRBV20-1 and TRBJ2-3, with 9 bases that match TRBD2. The ends lost 0 bases at V and 0 bases at J; junction bases unmatched: 7. CDR1 is DFQATT and CDR2 is SNEGSKA in the germline V gene (reference sequence). There are 17 residues in the CDR3. In nucleotides, the CDR3 is TGCAGTGCTAGAGATTTACTAGCGGGTACTAGCACAGATACGCAGTATTTT. It is translated as CSARDLLAGTSTDTQYF.

This clonotype was seen ten or more times. This rearrangement joins TRBV10-3 to TRBJ1-1, with a possible D match to TRBD1 (6 bases). Germline V CDR1 and CDR2: ENHRY, SYGVKD. CDR3 length: 11 residues. V was shortened by 5 bases and J by 8 bases, with 9 bases between the two germline ends. The CDR3 reads CAISTGKEAFF. In nucleotides, the CDR3 is TGTGCCATCAGTACAGGGAAGGAAGCTTTCTTT.

This clonotype occurred many times. J is TRBJ2-5 and V is TRBV3-1, with D unresolved. Trimming cost V 0 bases and J 2 bases, with 22 bases left between them. The CDR3 runs 19 residues. CDR1 and CDR2 (germline): LGHDT, YNNKEL (reference sequence). The DNA for the CDR3 is TGTGCCAGCAGCCAAGATGGGTGGGCCGGTGGTTTGAGGCAAGAGACCCAGTACTTC. Translating it yields CASSQDGWAGGLRQETQYF.

This clonotype was recorded at least ten times. The chain joins TRBV10-3 to TRBJ2-1; 10 bases line up with TRBD2. V was clipped by 6 bases and J by 9 bases; unmatched bases: 8. The CDR3 consists of 14 residues. The germline V gene encodes CDR1 ENHRY and CDR2 SYGVKD. The CDR3 DNA reads TGTGCCATCAGCTGGACTAGCGGAGAGGGTGAGCAGTTCTTC. Residues: CAISWTSGEGEQFF.

The table lists this clonotype with many counts. The chain recombines TRBV12-3 or TRBV12-4 with TRBJ2-7, with no clear D. Trimming cost V 8 bases and J 3 bases, with 14 bases left between them. The CDR3 runs 13 residues. The CDR3: CASVTNYFYEQYF. Written as DNA, the CDR3 is TGTGCCAGCGTCACGAACTACTTCTACGAGCAGTACTTC.

The rearrangement uses TRBV7-2 and TRBJ2-1, with 8 positions matching TRBD2. The CDR3 totals 15 residues. V was clipped by 2 bases and J by 7 bases; unmatched bases: 7. Germline V CDR1 and CDR2: SGHTA, FQGNSA. CDR3 in amino acids: CASSLQAGVRNEQFF. DNA for the CDR3: TGTGCCAGCAGCTTACAAGCGGGAGTGAGAAATGAGCAGTTCTTC.

Ten or more counts support this clonotype. The chain employs TRBV2 and TRBJ2-1, with 9 positions matching TRBD1. The V and J ends lost 5 bases and 7 bases, in that order; junction bases with no gene match: 3. This CDR3 is built from 13 residues. Germline-derived CDR1 and CDR2 are SNHLY and FYNNEI. The CDR3 nucleotides are TGTGCCAGCAGTACAGGGGGCGTAAATGAGCAGTTCTTC. Residues: CASSTGGVNEQFF.

This clonotype was detected ten times or more. The chain links TRBV11-3 to TRBJ1-1; D ambiguous. The length of the CDR3 is 16 residues. Germline CDR1 reads SGHNT; CDR2 reads YENEEA. V lost 0 bases and J 1 base, leaving 12 bases between the germline ends. CDR3 sequence: CASSLDSGRTNTEAFF. Written as DNA, the CDR3 is TGTGCCAGCAGCTTAGATTCGGGGAGGACGAACACTGAAGCTTTCTTT. The entire variable domain, with the rest obtained from reference TRBV11-3 and TRBJ1-1, is as follows: EAGVVQSPRYKIIEKKQPVAFWCNPISGHNTLYWYLQNLGQGPELLIRYENEEAVDDSQLPKDRFSAERLKGVDSTLKIQPAELGDSAVYLCASSLDSGRTNTEAFFGQGTRLTVV.

This clonotype was seen many times. The J gene is TRBJ2-7, the V gene TRBV29-1, with 12 bases fitting TRBD2. Germline V gene sequence: CDR1 SQVTM, CDR2 ANQGSEA. The CDR3 sequence is 15 residues long. V was clipped by 6 bases and J by 5 bases; unmatched bases: 11. This CDR3 is CSVTLAGGLPNEQYF. CDR3 DNA: TGCAGCGTAACTCTAGCGGGAGGGCTCCCCAACGAGCAGTACTTC.

This clonotype was seen a few times. The CDR3 DNA reads as TGTGCCAGCAGCTTGGACGCTCAAGAGACCCAGTACTTC. Translated: CASSLDAQETQYF. The rearrangement joins TRBV5-6 to TRBJ2-5, with unresolved D. The CDR3 is 13 amino acids. V dropped 0 bases and J dropped 2 bases, with 5 bases sitting between them. Per the germline V gene, CDR1 is SGHDT and CDR2 is YYEEEE.

Worth noting for this clonotype: A much larger clone is a single base away; this may be a read error. V is TRBV2 and J is TRBJ1-1, with 9 bases matching TRBD1. This CDR3 comprises 13 residues. CDR1 and CDR2 from the germline V gene are SNHLY and FYNNEI. CDR3 residues: CASRTTGGGEALF. The CDR3 DNA follows: TGTGCCAGCAGAACCACAGGGGGCGGGGAAGCTCTCTTT.

This clonotype came up many times. The CDR3 nucleotides read TGTGCCAGCAGCTTAGTATTTGAACCCAGGGTCGATTCACCCCTCCACTTT. Its protein product is CASSLVFEPRVDSPLHF. The chain has TRBV7-8 and TRBJ1-6, with D perhaps matching TRBD1 (5 bases). The germline CDR1 and CDR2 sequences are SGHVS and FQNEAQ. This CDR3 has 17 residues. V gave up 1 base and J gave up 8 bases, with 18 bases separating them.

This clonotype appeared a few times. One junction end does not reproduce the germline sequence, and a read error may be involved. The rearrangement joins TRBV6-1 to TRBJ2-7; 7 nucleotides match TRBD2. This CDR3 spans 15 amino acids. Germline CDR1 reads MNHNS; CDR2 reads SASEGT. In nucleotides, the CDR3 is TGTGCCAGCAACTCGGGCGGGAGTCTCTCCTACGAGCAGTGCTTC. Residues: CASNSGGSLSYEQCF.

This clonotype was counted many times. The chain is built from TRBV19 and TRBJ1-4; D remains ambiguous. CDR1 and CDR2 (germline): LNHDA, SQIVND (reference sequence). V gave up 5 bases and J gave up 1 base, with 14 bases separating them. The CDR3 covers 16 residues. The CDR3 DNA reads TGTGCCAGTAGTTACCGGGGTGGTGGAACTAATGAAAAACTGTTTTTT. Protein sequence: CASSYRGGGTNEKLFF.

The chain is built from TRBV9 and TRBJ2-5; 7 nucleotides match TRBD2. This CDR3 has 12 amino acids. Germline trimming cut 7 bases from V and 1 base from J; bases unmatched to any gene: 1. Germline V gene data show CDR1 as SGDLS and CDR2 as YYNGEE. For the CDR3, the DNA is TGTGCCAGCGGGGAGGGCCAAGAGACCCAGTACTTC. Its protein is CASGEGQETQYF.

The sample holds many counts of this clonotype. CDR3 DNA: TGCAGCGTTGGGGGGTCCTCCACCGGGGAGCTGTTTTTT. This gives the protein CSVGGSSTGELFF. The chain is built from TRBV29-1 and TRBJ2-2; tentatively, D is TRBD1 or TRBD2 (5 bases each). V was pared by 4 bases and J by 4 bases, with 10 bases between. The CDR3 covers 13 residues. Germline CDR1 SQVTM, CDR2 ANQGSEA.

This clonotype was detected ten times or more. The genes are TRBV18 and TRBJ2-1; D possibly corresponds to TRBD2 (5 bases). The germline gives CDR1 KGHSH, CDR2 LQKENI. The V end lost 2 bases, the J end lost 3 bases, and 11 bases lay between the germline ends. This CDR3 has 15 residues. The CDR3 sequence: CASSPSEGFYNEQFF. The CDR3 DNA sequence: TGTGCCAGCTCACCATCCGAGGGTTTCTACAATGAGCAGTTCTTC.

This clonotype was seen ten or more times. This sequence joins TRBV7-2 and TRBJ2-3; unclear D gene. Per the germline V gene, CDR1 is SGHTA and CDR2 is FQGNSA. V lost 6 bases and J lost 2, with 6 bases in between. The CDR3 loop spans 12 amino acids. CDR3 in amino acids: CASSTFTDTQYF. The CDR3 coding sequence is TGTGCCAGCAGTACCTTCACAGATACGCAGTATTTT.

This clonotype occurred many times. The V call is TRBV20-1, the J call TRBJ2-1; D is possibly TRBD2 (5 bases). The CDR3 has 14 amino acids. V lost 2 bases, J lost 8 bases, and 16 bases lay in between. Germline CDR1 and CDR2: DFQATT and SNEGSKA (reference sequence). DNA for the CDR3: TGCAGTGCTAGATCTTTCGGGATCGAGGATGAGCAGTTCTTC. This gives the protein CSARSFGIEDEQFF.